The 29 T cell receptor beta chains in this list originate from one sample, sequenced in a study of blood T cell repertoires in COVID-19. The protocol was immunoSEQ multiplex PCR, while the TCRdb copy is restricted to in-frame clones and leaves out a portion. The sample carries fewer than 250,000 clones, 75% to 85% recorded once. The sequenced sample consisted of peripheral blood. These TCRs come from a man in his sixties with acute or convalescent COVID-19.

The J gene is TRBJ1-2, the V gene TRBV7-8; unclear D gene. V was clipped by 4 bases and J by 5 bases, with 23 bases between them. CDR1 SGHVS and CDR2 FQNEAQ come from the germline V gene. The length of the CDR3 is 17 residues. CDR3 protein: CASSSGEFGHLMYGYTF. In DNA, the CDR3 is TGTGCCAGCAGCTCGGGAGAATTCGGGCATCTGATGTATGGCTACACCTTC.

CDR3 amino acids: CASSNTGIPNSPLHF. CDR3 in DNA: TGCGCCAGCAGCAACACAGGTATCCCCAATTCACCCCTCCACTTT. The chain links TRBV5-1 to TRBJ1-6, with D possibly TRBD1 on 5 matching bases. The CDR3 is made up of 15 amino acids. Trimming cost V 4 bases and J 7 bases, with 15 bases left between them. Germline-derived CDR1 and CDR2 are SGHRS and YFSETQ.

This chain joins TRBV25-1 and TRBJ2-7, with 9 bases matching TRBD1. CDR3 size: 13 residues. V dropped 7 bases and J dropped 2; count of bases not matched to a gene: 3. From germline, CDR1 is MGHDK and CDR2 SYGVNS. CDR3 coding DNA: TGTGCCAGCAAGAGACAGGGGGCCTACGAGCAGTACTTC. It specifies CASKRQGAYEQYF.

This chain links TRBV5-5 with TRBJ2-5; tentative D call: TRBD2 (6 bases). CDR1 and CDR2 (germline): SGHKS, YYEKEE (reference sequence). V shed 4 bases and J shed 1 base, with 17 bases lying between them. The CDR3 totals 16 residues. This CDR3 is CASSPGVVSRQETQYF. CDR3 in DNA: TGTGCCAGCAGCCCGGGGGTAGTGAGTCGCCAAGAGACCCAGTACTTC.

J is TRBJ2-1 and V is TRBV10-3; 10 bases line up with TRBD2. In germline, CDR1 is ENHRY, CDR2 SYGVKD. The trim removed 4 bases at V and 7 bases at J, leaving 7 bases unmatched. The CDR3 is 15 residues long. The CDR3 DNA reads TGTGCCATCAGTGTTGCTAGCGGGAGTAAAAATGAGCAGTTCTTC. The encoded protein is CAISVASGSKNEQFF.

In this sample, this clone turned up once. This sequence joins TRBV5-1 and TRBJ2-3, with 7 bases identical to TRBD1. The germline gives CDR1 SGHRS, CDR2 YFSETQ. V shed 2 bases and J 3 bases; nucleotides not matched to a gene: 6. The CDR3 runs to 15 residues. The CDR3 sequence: CASSFVAGGTDTQYF. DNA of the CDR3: TGCGCCAGCAGCTTCGTCGCAGGGGGAACAGATACGCAGTATTTT. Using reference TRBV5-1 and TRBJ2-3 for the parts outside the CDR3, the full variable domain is KAGVTQTPRYLIKTRGQQVTLSCSPISGHRSVSWYQQTPGQGLQFLFEYFSETQRNKGNFPGRFSGRQFSNSRSEMNVSTLELGDSALYLCASSFVAGGTDTQYFGPGTRLTVL.

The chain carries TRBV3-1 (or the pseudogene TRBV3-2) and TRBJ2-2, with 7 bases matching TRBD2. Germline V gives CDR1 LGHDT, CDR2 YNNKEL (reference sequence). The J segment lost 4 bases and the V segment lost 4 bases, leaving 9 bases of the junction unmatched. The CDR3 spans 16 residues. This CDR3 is CASSLGTTFGTGELFF. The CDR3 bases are TGTGCCAGCAGCCTGGGGACTACTTTCGGCACCGGGGAGCTGTTTTTT.

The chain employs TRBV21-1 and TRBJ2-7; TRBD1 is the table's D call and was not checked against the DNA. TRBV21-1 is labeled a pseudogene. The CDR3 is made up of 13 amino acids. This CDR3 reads CANPTTQGSEQYF. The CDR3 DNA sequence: TGTGCCAACCCTACGACCCAGGGGTCCGAGCAGTACTTC.

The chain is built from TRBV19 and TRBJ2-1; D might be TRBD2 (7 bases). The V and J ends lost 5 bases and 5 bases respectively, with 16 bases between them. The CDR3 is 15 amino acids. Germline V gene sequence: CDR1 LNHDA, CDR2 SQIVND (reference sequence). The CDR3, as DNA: TGTGCCAGTAGTCCCGAGGGGGGGAGGAACAATGAGCAGTTCTTC. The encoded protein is CASSPEGGRNNEQFF.

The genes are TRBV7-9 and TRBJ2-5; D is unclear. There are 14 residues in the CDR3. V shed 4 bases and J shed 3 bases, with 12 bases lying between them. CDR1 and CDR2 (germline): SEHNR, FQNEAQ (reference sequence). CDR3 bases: TGTGCCAGCAGCTCCTGGGCACATGAAGAGACCCAGTACTTC. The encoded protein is CASSSWAHEETQYF.

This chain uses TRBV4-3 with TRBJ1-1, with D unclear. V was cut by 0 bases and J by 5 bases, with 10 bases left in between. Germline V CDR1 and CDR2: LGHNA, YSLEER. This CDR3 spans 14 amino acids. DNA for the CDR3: TGCGCCAGCAGCCAAGAGAACAGTGCGACTGAAGCTTTCTTT. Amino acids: CASSQENSATEAFF.

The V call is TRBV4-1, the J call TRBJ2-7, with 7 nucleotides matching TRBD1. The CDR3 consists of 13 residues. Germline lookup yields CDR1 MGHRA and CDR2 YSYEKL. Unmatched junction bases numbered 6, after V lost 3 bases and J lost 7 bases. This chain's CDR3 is CASSHRQGKEQYF. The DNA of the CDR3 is TGCGCCAGCAGCCACAGACAGGGTAAAGAGCAGTACTTC.

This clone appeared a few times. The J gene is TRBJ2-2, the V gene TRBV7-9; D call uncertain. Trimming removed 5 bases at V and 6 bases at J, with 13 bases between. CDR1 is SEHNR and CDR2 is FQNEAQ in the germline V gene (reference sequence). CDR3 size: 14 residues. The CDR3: CASSLSYNPGELFF. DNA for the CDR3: TGTGCCAGCAGCCTTTCATACAACCCCGGGGAGCTGTTTTTT.

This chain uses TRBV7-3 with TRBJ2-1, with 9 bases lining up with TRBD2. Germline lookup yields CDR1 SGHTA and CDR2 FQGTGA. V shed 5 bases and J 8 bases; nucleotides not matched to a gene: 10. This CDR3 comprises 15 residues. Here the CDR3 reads CASSANRGGAYEQFF. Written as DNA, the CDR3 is TGTGCCAGCAGCGCCAACCGCGGGGGGGCATATGAGCAGTTCTTC.

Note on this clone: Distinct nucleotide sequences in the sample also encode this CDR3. CDR3 loop: CATSDLRRGNTGELFF. CDR3 coding DNA: TGTGCCACCAGTGATTTGCGCCGGGGTAACACCGGGGAGCTGTTTTTT. The chain joins TRBV24-1 to TRBJ2-2, with a tentative D call TRBD2 (5 bases). CDR3 length equals 16 residues. Trimming stripped 0 bases from V and 2 bases from J, with 9 bases between. Germline V gene data show CDR1 as KGHDR and CDR2 as SFDVKD.

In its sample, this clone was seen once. The CDR3 coding sequence is TGTGCCAGCAGCATTAGCGGGGGCACCTCCTACGAGCAGTACTTC. Its protein product is CASSISGGTSYEQYF. This chain connects TRBV7-2 to TRBJ2-7, with 9 nucleotides matching TRBD2. Trimming at V came to 5 bases and at J to 0 bases, leaving 5 bases not matched to a gene. CDR3 length: 15 residues. The germline V gene encodes CDR1 SGHTA and CDR2 FQGNSA.

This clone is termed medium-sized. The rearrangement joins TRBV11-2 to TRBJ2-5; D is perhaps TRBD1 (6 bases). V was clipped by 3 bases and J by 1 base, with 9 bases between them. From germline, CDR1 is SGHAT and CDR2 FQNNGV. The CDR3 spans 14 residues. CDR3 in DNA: TGTGCCAGCAGCTTGATAGGGGGCCAAGAGACCCAGTACTTC. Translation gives CASSLIGGQETQYF.

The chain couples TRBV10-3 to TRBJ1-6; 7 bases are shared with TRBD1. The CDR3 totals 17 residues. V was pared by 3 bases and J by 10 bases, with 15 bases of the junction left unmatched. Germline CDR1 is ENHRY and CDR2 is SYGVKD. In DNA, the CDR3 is TGTGCCATCAGTGACCCTCTCGATCAGGGGGAGAGGTCACCCCTCCACTTT. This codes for CAISDPLDQGERSPLHF.

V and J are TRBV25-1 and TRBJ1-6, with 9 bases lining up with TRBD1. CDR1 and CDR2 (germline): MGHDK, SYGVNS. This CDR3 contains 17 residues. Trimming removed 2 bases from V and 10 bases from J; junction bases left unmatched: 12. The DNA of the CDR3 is TGTGCCAGCAGTGAACCCCGCACCGGGACAGGGCGCTCACCCCTCCACTTT. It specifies CASSEPRTGTGRSPLHF.

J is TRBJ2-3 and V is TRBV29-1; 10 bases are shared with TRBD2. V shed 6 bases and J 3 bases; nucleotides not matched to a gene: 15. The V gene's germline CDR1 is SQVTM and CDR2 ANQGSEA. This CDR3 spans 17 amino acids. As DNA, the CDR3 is TGCAGCGTGGGAGGGGTCCTAGCGGGAGAGGGGACAGATACGCAGTATTTT. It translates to CSVGGVLAGEGTDTQYF.

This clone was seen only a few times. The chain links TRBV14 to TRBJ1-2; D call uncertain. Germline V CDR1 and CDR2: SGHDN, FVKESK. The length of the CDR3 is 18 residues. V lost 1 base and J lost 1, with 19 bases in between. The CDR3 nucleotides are TGTGCCAGCAGCCAAGGGTGGCGGCAGACCCCCAATAACTATGGCTACACCTTC. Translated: CASSQGWRQTPNNYGYTF.

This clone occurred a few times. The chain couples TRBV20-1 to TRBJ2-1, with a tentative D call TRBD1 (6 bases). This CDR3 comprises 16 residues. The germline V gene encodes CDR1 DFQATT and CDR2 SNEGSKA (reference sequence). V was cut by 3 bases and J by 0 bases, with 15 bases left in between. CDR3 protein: CSASGLGQYSYNEQFF. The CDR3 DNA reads TGCAGTGCTAGTGGTTTGGGACAATACTCCTACAATGAGCAGTTCTTC.

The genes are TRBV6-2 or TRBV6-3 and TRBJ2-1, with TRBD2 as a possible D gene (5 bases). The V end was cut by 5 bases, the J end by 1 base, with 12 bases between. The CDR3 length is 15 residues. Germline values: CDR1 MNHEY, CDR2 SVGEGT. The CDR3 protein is CASSVSSSSYNEQFF. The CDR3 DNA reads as TGTGCCAGCAGTGTTTCTAGCAGTTCCTACAATGAGCAGTTCTTC.

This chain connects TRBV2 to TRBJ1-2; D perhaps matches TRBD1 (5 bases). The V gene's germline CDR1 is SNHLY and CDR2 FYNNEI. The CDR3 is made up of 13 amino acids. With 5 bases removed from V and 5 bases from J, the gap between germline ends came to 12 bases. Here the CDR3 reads CASSIQERYGYTF. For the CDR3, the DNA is TGTGCCAGCAGTATACAGGAGAGGTATGGCTACACCTTC. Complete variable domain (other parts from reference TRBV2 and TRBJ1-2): EPEVTQTPSHQVTQMGQEVILRCVPISNHLYFYWYRQILGQKVEFLVSFYNNEISEKSEIFDDQFSVERPDGSNFTLKIRSTKLEDSAMYFCASSIQERYGYTFGSGTRLTVV.

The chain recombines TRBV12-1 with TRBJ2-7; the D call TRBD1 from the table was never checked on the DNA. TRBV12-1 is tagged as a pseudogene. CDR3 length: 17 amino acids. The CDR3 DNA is TGTGCCCGCAGCCTGGTGGGGGGGCAGGGGGCCTCCTACGAGCAGTACTTC. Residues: CARSLVGGQGASYEQYF.

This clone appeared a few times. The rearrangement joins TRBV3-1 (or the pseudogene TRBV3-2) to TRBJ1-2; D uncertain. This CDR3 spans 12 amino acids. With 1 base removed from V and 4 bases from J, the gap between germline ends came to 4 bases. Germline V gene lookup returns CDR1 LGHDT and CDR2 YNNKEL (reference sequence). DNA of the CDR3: TGTGCCAGCAGCCAAGCTCCCTATGGCTACACCTTC. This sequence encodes CASSQAPYGYTF.

In DNA form, the CDR3 reads TGCGCCAGCAGCTTGACAGAGAACACTGAAGCTTTCTTT. It yields the protein CASSLTENTEAFF. V and J are TRBV5-1 and TRBJ1-1; D remains ambiguous. Germline CDR1 reads SGHRS; CDR2 reads YFSETQ. V shed 1 base and J shed 1 base, with 5 bases lying between them. The CDR3 covers 13 residues.

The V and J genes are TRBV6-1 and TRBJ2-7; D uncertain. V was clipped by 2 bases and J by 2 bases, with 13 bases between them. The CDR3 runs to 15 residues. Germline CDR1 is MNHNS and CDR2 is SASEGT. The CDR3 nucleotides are TGTGCCAGCAGTGAATGGGTCGGCGGAGCCTACGAGCAGTACTTC. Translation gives CASSEWVGGAYEQYF.

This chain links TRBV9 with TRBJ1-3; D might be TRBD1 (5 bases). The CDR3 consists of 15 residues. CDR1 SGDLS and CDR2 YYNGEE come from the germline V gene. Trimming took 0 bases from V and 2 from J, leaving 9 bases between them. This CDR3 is CASSVDPRAGNTIYF. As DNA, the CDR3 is TGTGCCAGCAGCGTAGACCCCAGGGCTGGAAACACCATATATTTT. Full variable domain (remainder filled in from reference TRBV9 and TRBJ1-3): DSGVTQTPKHLITATGQRVTLRCSPRSGDLSVYWYQQSLDQGLQFLIQYYNGEERAKGNILERFSAQQFPDLHSELNLSSLELGDSALYFCASSVDPRAGNTIYFGEGSWLTVV.